Listed here are 22 T cell receptor beta chains from one sample, sequenced in a study of cytomegalovirus exposure and HLA in healthy donors. Amplification used 60 Vbeta primers and 13 Jbeta primers. Assay: immunoSEQ multiplex PCR; the TCRdb copy retains only in-frame clones and omits some. Of about 190,000 clones in the sample, roughly 80% are singletons; the top ten hold 1.6%. The source material was PBMCs. The receptor source for this set is a man aged 50-59 years in good health and CMV-seronegative.

The chain links TRBV28 to TRBJ1-1, with a possible D match to TRBD1 (5 bases). The CDR3 loop spans 16 amino acids. In germline, CDR1 is MDHEN, CDR2 SYDVKM. Deletions cut 1 base from V and 1 base from J, with 13 bases between. The CDR3, as DNA: TGTGCCAGCAGTTTATACGGGGGGGTAGGGAACACTGAAGCTTTCTTT. Translating it yields CASSLYGGVGNTEAFF. Full variable domain (rest looked up from reference TRBV28 and TRBJ1-1): DVKVTQSSRYLVKRTGEKVFLECVQDMDHENMFWYRQDPGLGLRLIYFSYDVKMKEKGDIPEGYSVSREKKERFSLILESASTNQTSMYLCASSLYGGVGNTEAFFGQGTRLTVV.

This clone occurred once. This rearrangement joins TRBV15 to TRBJ1-2, with D possibly matching TRBD1 (5 bases). CDR3 size: 14 residues. Between the trimmed V and J ends, which lost 0 bases and 3 bases, there was a span of 8 bases. CDR1 is LNHNV, CDR2 YYDKDF, per germline (reference sequence). CDR3 amino acids: CATSRDAGDYGYTF. The CDR3 nucleotides are TGTGCCACCAGCAGAGATGCGGGGGACTATGGCTACACCTTC.

The chain joins TRBV14 to TRBJ2-7; 7 nucleotides match TRBD2. Trimming removed 4 bases from V and 3 bases from J; junction bases left unmatched: 6. The CDR3 loop spans 14 amino acids. From germline, CDR1 is SGHDN and CDR2 FVKESK. The CDR3 spells CASSPQAGVYEQYF. The CDR3 bases are TGTGCCAGCAGCCCTCAGGCGGGGGTCTACGAGCAGTACTTC. Using reference TRBV14 and TRBJ2-7 for the parts outside the CDR3, the full variable domain is EAGVTQFPSHSVIEKGQTVTLRCDPISGHDNLYWYRRVMGKEIKFLLHFVKESKQDESGMPNNRFLAERTGGTYSTLKVQPAELEDSGVYFCASSPQAGVYEQYFGPGTRLTVT.

This rearrangement joins TRBV30 to TRBJ1-4, with D possibly matching TRBD1 (5 bases). Trimming removed 4 bases from V and 5 bases from J, with 14 bases in between. Germline CDR1 reads GTSNPN; CDR2 reads SVGIG (reference sequence). This CDR3 contains 14 residues. DNA of the CDR3: TGTGCCTGGACACGACAGACCCTCAATGAAAAACTGTTTTTT. It yields the protein CAWTRQTLNEKLFF.

The V call is TRBV5-6, the J call TRBJ1-2; no firm D call. The ends were cut back, 0 bases at V and 7 bases at J, with 7 bases in the middle. This CDR3 contains 12 residues. Germline V gene lookup returns CDR1 SGHDT and CDR2 YYEEEE. For the CDR3, the DNA is TGTGCCAGCAGCTTGGCCAACGGTGGCTACACCTTC. This codes for CASSLANGGYTF. The whole variable domain, remainder taken from reference TRBV5-6 and TRBJ1-2, is DAGVTQSPTHLIKTRGQQVTLRCSPKSGHDTVSWYQQALGQGPQFIFQYYEEEERQRGNFPDRFSGHQFPNYSSELNVNALLLGDSALYLCASSLANGGYTFGSGTRLTVV.

This clone has more than one count but fewer than ten. This chain connects TRBV7-3 to TRBJ1-6, with D unclear. The CDR3 contains 15 residues. V was trimmed by 0 bases and J by 9 bases, leaving 12 bases between them. The germline CDR1 and CDR2 sequences are SGHTA and FQGTGA. The CDR3, as DNA: TGTGCCAGCAGCTTAACATCGGTGCGGGGTTCACCCCTCCACTTT. Translation: CASSLTSVRGSPLHF.

This chain uses TRBV5-1 with TRBJ1-2; D unresolved. V gave up 1 base and J gave up 5 bases, with 12 bases separating them. The CDR3 is 14 amino acids. Germline CDR1 SGHRS, CDR2 YFSETQ. CDR3 amino acids: CASSLLQRSYGYTF. CDR3 nucleotides: TGCGCCAGCAGCTTGTTGCAGCGATCTTATGGCTACACCTTC.

The CDR3 is CASSLDRTTYGYTF. The CDR3, as DNA: TGTGCCAGCAGCTTAGATCGGACTACCTATGGCTACACCTTC. The chain is built from TRBV7-2 and TRBJ1-2; no clear D gene. Germline-derived CDR1 and CDR2 are SGHTA and FQGNSA. This CDR3 comprises 14 residues. Trimming cost V 1 base and J 4 bases, with 10 bases left between them. The full variable domain, rest sourced from reference TRBV7-2 and TRBJ1-2, is GAGVSQSPSNKVTEKGKDVELRCDPISGHTALYWYRQSLGQGLEFLIYFQGNSAPDKSGLPSDRFSAERTGGSVSTLTIQRTQQEDSAVYLCASSLDRTTYGYTFGSGTRLTVV.

The V gene is TRBV9, the J gene TRBJ2-7; 7 nucleotides agree with TRBD2. V lost 4 bases and J lost 2; bases outside the gene matches: 18. The CDR3 loop spans 18 amino acids. Germline V gene data show CDR1 as SGDLS and CDR2 as YYNGEE. The CDR3 nucleotides read TGTGCCAGCAGCCCCCACGGGACTACCTACTCCGAAACCTACGAGCAGTACTTC. It translates to CASSPHGTTYSETYEQYF.

The chain couples TRBV4-2 to TRBJ2-7; weak D call: TRBD1 (5 bases). The CDR3 contains 12 residues. V was clipped by 5 bases and J by 3 bases, with 8 bases between them. Germline V gene data show CDR1 as LGHNA and CDR2 as YNFKEQ. The CDR3 DNA sequence: TGTGCCAGCAGCTCTGACAGCTACGAGCAGTACTTC. This translates into CASSSDSYEQYF.

This chain uses TRBV6-1 with TRBJ1-5, with TRBD1 as a possible D gene (6 bases). The CDR3 length is 17 residues. CDR1 is MNHNS, CDR2 SASEGT, per germline. Deletions cut 3 bases from V and 0 bases from J, with 15 bases between. The CDR3 reads CASSEGGGRGSNQPQHF. The DNA for the CDR3 is TGTGCCAGCAGTGAGGGAGGGGGGCGGGGTAGCAATCAGCCCCAGCATTTT.

This sequence joins TRBV27 and TRBJ2-5; TRBD2 might be the D (7 bases). Trimming took off 1 base at V and 2 bases at J, with 14 bases between the two ends. The CDR3 covers 16 residues. CDR1 MNHEY and CDR2 SMNVEV come from the germline V gene (reference sequence). CDR3 loop: CASSLFGGGAQETQYF. The DNA for the CDR3 is TGTGCCAGCAGTTTATTTGGCGGGGGCGCTCAAGAGACCCAGTACTTC.

This chain connects TRBV7-2 to TRBJ1-1; D is unclear. The CDR3 is 14 amino acids. Germline CDR1 SGHTA, CDR2 FQGNSA. Trimming removed 0 bases from V and 0 bases from J, with 5 bases in between. The CDR3 is CASSLAAVNTEAFF. For the CDR3, the DNA is TGTGCCAGCAGCTTAGCAGCGGTGAACACTGAAGCTTTCTTT.

In this sample, this clone turned up a few times. This chain connects TRBV6-1 to TRBJ1-1; weak D call: TRBD1 (5 bases). The CDR3 sequence is 12 residues long. Trimming took 7 bases from V and 6 from J, leaving 12 bases between them. Looked up from germline, CDR1 is MNHNS and CDR2 is SASEGT. CDR3 residues: CASNSQVPEAFF. The CDR3 region has the DNA TGTGCCAGCAACTCACAGGTCCCTGAAGCTTTCTTT.

The chain uses TRBV14 and TRBJ2-5; TRBD1 matches at 7 bases. Unmatched junction bases numbered 14, after V lost 5 bases and J lost 5 bases. CDR1 SGHDN and CDR2 FVKESK come from the germline V gene. This CDR3 is built from 16 residues. DNA for the CDR3: TGTGCCAGCAGCGACCGTTTGACAGGGATCTGGGAGACCCAGTACTTC. Its translation: CASSDRLTGIWETQYF.

The chain carries TRBV27 and TRBJ2-7; D gene unclear. V dropped 3 bases and J dropped 3 bases, with 12 bases sitting between them. Germline V gene data show CDR1 as MNHEY and CDR2 as SMNVEV (reference sequence). CDR3 size: 14 residues. CDR3 region: CASSLTRLGYEQYF. For the CDR3, the DNA is TGTGCCAGCAGTTTGACGCGGTTAGGCTACGAGCAGTACTTC.

The J gene is TRBJ1-2, the V gene TRBV5-1; 9 bases are shared with TRBD1. The J segment lost 6 bases and the V segment lost 0 bases, leaving 3 bases of the junction unmatched. The CDR3 contains 14 residues. Germline V CDR1 and CDR2: SGHRS, YFSETQ. The CDR3 region is CASSLGDRVDGYTF. CDR3 DNA: TGCGCCAGCAGCTTGGGGGACAGGGTAGATGGCTACACCTTC. Full variable domain (missing parts from reference TRBV5-1 and TRBJ1-2): KAGVTQTPRYLIKTRGQQVTLSCSPISGHRSVSWYQQTPGQGLQFLFEYFSETQRNKGNFPGRFSGRQFSNSRSEMNVSTLELGDSALYLCASSLGDRVDGYTFGSGTRLTVV.

CDR3 nucleotides: TGTGCCAGCAGCCGGACAGGCCAAGAGACCCAGTACTTC. This codes for CASSRTGQETQYF. The chain couples TRBV7-9 to TRBJ2-5, with 7 bases aligning to TRBD1. This CDR3 is built from 13 residues. With 5 bases clipped from V and 1 base from J, the junction kept 1 base outside the gene matches. CDR1 is SEHNR, CDR2 FQNEAQ, per germline (reference sequence).

The chain has TRBV7-9 and TRBJ1-5; 7 bases are shared with TRBD1. The V gene end was trimmed by 5 bases and the J gene end by 5 bases; junction bases not matched to a gene: 9. This CDR3 is built from 15 residues. Germline V lookup: CDR1 SEHNR, CDR2 FQNEAQ (reference sequence). The DNA of the CDR3 is TGTGCCAGCAGCCCTCCAGGGGGTTCCGATCAGCCCCAGCATTTT. Its translation: CASSPPGGSDQPQHF.

The chain recombines TRBV6-5 with TRBJ1-5; 8 bases agree with TRBD1. There are 14 residues in the CDR3. CDR1 and CDR2 from the germline V gene are MNHEY and SVGAGI. The J segment lost 7 bases and the V segment lost 7 bases, leaving 9 bases of the junction unmatched. CDR3 loop: CASKRDRSRQPQHF. The DNA of the CDR3 is TGTGCCAGCAAACGGGACAGGTCAAGACAGCCCCAGCATTTT.

Only one count was recorded for this clone. DNA of the CDR3: TGTGCCAGCAGCCGCCCCGGACAGGTTGTCCATGGCTACACCTTC. It translates to CASSRPGQVVHGYTF. The genes are TRBV14 and TRBJ1-2; 7 positions match TRBD1. The V and J ends lost 4 bases and 6 bases, in that order; junction bases with no gene match: 11. This CDR3 region has 15 residues. Germline lookup yields CDR1 SGHDN and CDR2 FVKESK. The complete variable domain, with remaining parts taken from reference TRBV14 and TRBJ1-2, reads EAGVTQFPSHSVIEKGQTVTLRCDPISGHDNLYWYRRVMGKEIKFLLHFVKESKQDESGMPNNRFLAERTGGTYSTLKVQPAELEDSGVYFCASSRPGQVVHGYTFGSGTRLTVV.

V is TRBV9 and J is TRBJ2-5; the D gene is possibly TRBD2 (5 bases). CDR1 and CDR2 (germline): SGDLS, YYNGEE. The CDR3 spans 13 residues. The ends were cut back, 4 bases at V and 5 bases at J, with 12 bases in the middle. Written as DNA, the CDR3 is TGTGCCAGCAGCAAAGAGGGTCGGGAGACCCAGTACTTC. It is translated as CASSKEGRETQYF.